The source of this TCR beta chain is a study of cytomegalovirus exposure and HLA in healthy donors. Study at large: Unique TCRs from HLA-typed donors, roughly 89 million of them, were held in an early data release. Findings and caveats of the study: According to an earlier analysis, most TCR beta V segments yielded productive rearrangements about 90% or about 30% of the time. A classifier reportedly called cytomegalovirus status with high sensitivity and specificity. There were some V segments, including TRBV6-2 and TRBV6-3, excluded as indistinguishable.

Per the germline V gene, CDR1 is SGHRS and CDR2 is YFSETQ. Trimming cost V 2 bases and J 7 bases, with 12 bases left between them. The CDR3 is 14 amino acids. To note about this clone: Its antigen is undetermined.

The primer mix had 60 Vbeta and 13 Jbeta primers. This table comes from immunoSEQ multiplex PCR, and its TCRdb copy is limited to in-frame clones, with some not included. The profile shows some 110,000 clones, 60% to 75% of them singletons. This rearrangement joins TRBV5-1 to TRBJ1-4; possible D gene TRBD1, 6 bases. This clonotype was sampled from a male donor in good health and CMV-seropositive. The sequenced sample was PBMCs. CDR3 coding DNA: TGCGCCAGCAGCTTCGGGGACAAAGGTGAAAAACTGTTTTTT. This sequence encodes CASSFGDKGEKLFF.